These T cell receptor beta chains were read from a single sample in a study of T cells after yellow fever vaccination. In TCRdb, the 5' RACE reads were re-called with MiXCR into one record per CDR3 protein. This table holds about 370,000 distinct CDR3 sequences, around 10% found once. The starting material was PBMCs, obtained on the day of the first yellow fever vaccination. The receptors shown here come from a man aged 18 to 35 who received the YFV17D yellow fever vaccine. The CDR3 runs from the conserved cysteine through the conserved F or W. Fields, in order: CDR3 protein, CDR3 DNA, V gene, D gene, J gene, clone size. D genes are given only for firm matches. Clone size is not always given. Where it is, it says once, few, many or a class for expanded clones.

CDR3aa: CASSPLQTLEAFF; CDR3nt: TGTGCCAGCAGCCCACTCCAGACGCTTGAAGCTTTCTTT; v_gene: TRBV11-2; d_gene: -; j_gene: TRBJ1-1; abundance: -
CDR3aa: CASSPYAGTAEYF; CDR3nt: TGTGCCAGCAGCCCTTATGCCGGGACAGCAGAGTATTTT; v_gene: TRBV11-1; d_gene: TRBD1; j_gene: TRBJ2-3; abundance: few
CDR3aa: CASSPGQGGSGELFF; CDR3nt: TGCGCCAGCAGCCCGGGACAGGGAGGATCCGGGGAGCTGTTTTTT; v_gene: TRBV5-1; d_gene: TRBD1; j_gene: TRBJ2-2; abundance: few
CDR3aa: CASTATGFGELFF; CDR3nt: TGTGCCAGCACCGCCACGGGGTTCGGGGAGCTGTTTTTT; v_gene: TRBV28; d_gene: -; j_gene: TRBJ2-2; abundance: -
CDR3aa: CASVGSSYNEQFF; CDR3nt: TGTGCCAGCGTGGGGTCTTCCTACAATGAGCAGTTCTTC; v_gene: TRBV7-9; d_gene: -; j_gene: TRBJ2-1; abundance: -
CDR3aa: CASSLVSENEKLFF; CDR3nt: TGCGCCAGCAGCTTGGTGTCGGAGAATGAAAAACTGTTTTTT; v_gene: TRBV5-1; d_gene: -; j_gene: TRBJ1-4; abundance: -
CDR3aa: CASSPGQGAYQPQHF; CDR3nt: TGTGCCAGCAGCCCGGGACAGGGGGCTTATCAGCCCCAGCATTTT; v_gene: TRBV2; d_gene: TRBD1; j_gene: TRBJ1-5; abundance: few
CDR3aa: CASSQGSGGTLYEQYF; CDR3nt: TGCGCCAGCAGCCAAGGAAGCGGCGGCACCCTTTATGAGCAGTACTTC; v_gene: TRBV4-3; d_gene: -; j_gene: TRBJ2-7; abundance: few
CDR3aa: CASRRDAWGYTF; CDR3nt: TGTGCCAGCAGGCGGGACGCCTGGGGCTACACCTTC; v_gene: TRBV12-3/TRBV12-4; d_gene: -; j_gene: TRBJ1-2; abundance: few
CDR3aa: CASSYSLGLFPWAQHF; CDR3nt: TGTGCCAGCAGTTACTCGTTGGGCCTTTTCCCATGGGCCCAGCATTTT; v_gene: TRBV6-5; d_gene: -; j_gene: TRBJ1-5; abundance: -
CDR3aa: CASSSRTATNEKLFF; CDR3nt: TGTGCCAGCAGCTCGCGGACGGCAACTAATGAAAAACTGTTTTTT; v_gene: TRBV11-2; d_gene: -; j_gene: TRBJ1-4; abundance: -
CDR3aa: CASSYSVGVGNTIYF; CDR3nt: TGTGCCAGCAGTTACTCAGTTGGGGTGGGAAACACCATATATTTT; v_gene: TRBV6-5; d_gene: -; j_gene: TRBJ1-3; abundance: few
CDR3aa: CASSPPTVRYGYTF; CDR3nt: TGTGCCAGCAGCCCTCCGACAGTCCGCTATGGCTACACCTTC; v_gene: TRBV7-9; d_gene: -; j_gene: TRBJ1-2; abundance: -
CDR3aa: CASSPRGSGETQYF; CDR3nt: TGTGCCAGCAGCCCGCGAGGGAGTGGGGAGACCCAGTACTTC; v_gene: TRBV3-1; d_gene: -; j_gene: TRBJ2-5; abundance: few
CDR3aa: CASSRPGRSGGYTF; CDR3nt: TGTGCCAGCAGTCGTCCCGGGAGATCAGGGGGCTACACCTTC; v_gene: TRBV5-5; d_gene: -; j_gene: TRBJ1-2; abundance: few
CDR3aa: CSAPGQGAREQYF; CDR3nt: TGCAGTGCCCCGGGACAGGGGGCGCGGGAGCAGTACTTC; v_gene: TRBV20-1; d_gene: TRBD1; j_gene: TRBJ2-7; abundance: few